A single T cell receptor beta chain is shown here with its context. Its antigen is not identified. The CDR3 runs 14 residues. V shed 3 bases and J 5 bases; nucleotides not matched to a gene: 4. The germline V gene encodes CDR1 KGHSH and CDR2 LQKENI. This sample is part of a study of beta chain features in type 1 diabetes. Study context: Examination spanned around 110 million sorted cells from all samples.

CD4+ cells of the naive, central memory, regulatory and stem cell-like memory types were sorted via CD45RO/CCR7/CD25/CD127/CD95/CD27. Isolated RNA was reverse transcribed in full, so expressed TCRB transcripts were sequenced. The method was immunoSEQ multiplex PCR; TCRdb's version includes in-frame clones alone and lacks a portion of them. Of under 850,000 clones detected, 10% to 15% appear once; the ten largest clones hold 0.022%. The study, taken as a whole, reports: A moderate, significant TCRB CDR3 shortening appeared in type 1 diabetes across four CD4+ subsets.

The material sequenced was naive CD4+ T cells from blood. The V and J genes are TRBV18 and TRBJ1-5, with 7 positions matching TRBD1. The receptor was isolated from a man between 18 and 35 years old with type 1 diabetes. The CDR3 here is CASSPGTDYQPQHF. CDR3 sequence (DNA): TGTGCCAGCTCACCCGGGACAGATTATCAGCCCCAGCATTTT.